This T cell receptor (beta chain) was identified during a study of T cells in Graves' hyperthyroidism and ophthalmopathy (dated by TCRdb to the late 2010s). Regarding the study in general: Peripheral blood was sampled at the time of initial diagnosis, prior to any treatment. TCR V-J signatures able to tell the groups apart were searched for in a discovery cohort of approximately 95 patients, of whom approximately 40 had Graves' ophthalmopathy and some 60 had stable Graves' hyperthyroidism. The paper reports TCR Vbeta CDR3 sequencing of some 140 peripheral blood samples: approximately 41 ophthalmopathy, fewer than 80 hyperthyroidism and around 17 progressor patients. For training and testing, the 95 to 100 patients in the discovery cohort were randomly divided in a 7:3 ratio. In roughly six Graves' hyperthyroidism patients, the study also compared T-cell repertoires from thyroid tissue with T-cell repertoires from blood. After sampling, hyperthyroidism patients received methimazole starting at 30 mg daily, and ophthalmopathy patients received high-dose intravenous methylprednisolone. Prospective prediction of ophthalmopathy was tested in an independent validation cohort of approximately 19 hyperthyroidism patients and 17 patients who later progressed to ophthalmopathy.

Stable Graves' hyperthyroidism was defined as no progression to ophthalmopathy during 18 months of follow-up. The hyperthyroidism patients were between 18 and 65 years old and newly diagnosed, with a disease duration of less than 2 months. The study excluded patients with uncontrolled infections, other autoimmune diseases, pregnancy or lactation. Diagnoses were based on clinical symptoms, serum thyroxine and TRAb, thyroid ultrasound and orbital computed tomography. PBMCs were isolated from 7.5 to 10 ml of fresh peripheral blood by Ficoll-Paque density gradient centrifugation. Total RNA was extracted using Trizol reagent, and RNA quality was assessed on an Agilent 2100 Bioanalyzer. Amplification of TCR beta CDR3 regions was carried out from RNA transcripts. The TCR CDR3 was subjected to a first round of RT-PCR using the HTBI primer set and the Qiagen OneStep RT-PCR kit. Libraries were constructed in a second round of multiplex PCR, after which size selection and purification were carried out. The libraries were sequenced on an Illumina HiSeq2000 using paired-end 100 bp reads. Turning to the authors' computational methods: SOAPnuke was used to process the raw data, with reads discarded if the reads contained adapters or uncalled bases, had a mean Phred below 15, or lacked an exact constant-primer or identifier match. High-quality paired reads were merged with COPE v1.2.5, and unique nucleotide sequences were defined as clonotypes. MiTCR v1.1 was used to align clonotypes to the IMGT TRBV, TRBD and TRBJ reference segments. Only V-J combinations with frequency above 0.0001, covering about 99% of repertoires, were analysed. The TCS score was defined as the ratio of F50 (clonal expansion) to E x V (chaos), calculated using BLOSUM62-based TCRdist between CDR3 peptides within each V-J. Welch's t-statistics and random forest reduced around 550 V-J features to 10 to 15, which were used in a naive Bayes classifier (R e1071). The public reads were reanalyzed by TCRdb: fastp trimming at Q25, MiXCR alignment, in-frame beta chains only. Each record represents a unique CDR3 protein, reported with the most common genes and DNA among its rows. In this record, the V and J calls reflect TCRdb's handling and not the investigators' own analysis. Present in this sample are about 350,000 distinct CDR3 sequences, about a fifth of which were seen just once. 3% to 4.5% of the sample lies in the top ten.

Only a few counts were recorded for this clonotype. Its antigen has not been determined. No base-level quality is on record; no much larger clone is a single base apart. The study at large found these results: In validation, the model predicted progression to ophthalmopathy a median of approximately 6.6 months before onset, with roughly 71% sensitivity and roughly 72% specificity. Most expanded thyroid clonotypes (frequency above 0.001) were also found in blood, which suggests that blood repertoires may mirror thyroid immune responses. Sample size was not statistically predetermined, and blinding of investigators to group allocation was not performed. A 13 V-J signature model separated ophthalmopathy from stable hyperthyroidism, with over 85% sensitivity and roughly 81% specificity in cross-validation and 80%/75% in testing.

The germline V gene sets CDR1 to SGHAT and CDR2 to FQNNGV. V was cut back by 6 bases and J by 4 bases, leaving a gap of 6 bases between them. The CDR3 contains 12 residues, cysteine and phenylalanine counted. The read is trimmed to its CDR3 DNA, 36 bases read in frame from base 1. The chain uses TRBV11-2 and TRBJ2-2, with no confident D gene call. The sample comprised blood. This receptor was taken from a woman aged 18-29 years with Graves' hyperthyroidism. The DNA reads TGTGCCAGCAGGGATATCACCGGGGAGCTGTTTTTT. This gives the protein CASRDITGELFF.